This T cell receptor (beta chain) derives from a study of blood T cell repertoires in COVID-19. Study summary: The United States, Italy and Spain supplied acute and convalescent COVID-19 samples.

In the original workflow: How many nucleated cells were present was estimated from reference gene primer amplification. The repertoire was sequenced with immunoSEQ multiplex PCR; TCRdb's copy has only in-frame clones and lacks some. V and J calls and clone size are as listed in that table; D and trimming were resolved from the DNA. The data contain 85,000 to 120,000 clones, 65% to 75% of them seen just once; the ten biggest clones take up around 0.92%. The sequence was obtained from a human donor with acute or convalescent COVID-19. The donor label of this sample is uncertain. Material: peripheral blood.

The CDR3 sequence: CASSQRQGWTEAFF. CDR3 DNA sequence: TGTGCCAGCAGCCAAAGACAGGGGTGGACTGAAGCTTTCTTT. The V and J genes are TRBV4-2 and TRBJ1-1; 8 nucleotides match TRBD1. V was pared by 2 bases and J by 5 bases, with 4 bases of the junction left unmatched. CDR1 is LGHNA and CDR2 is YNFKEQ in the germline V gene. This CDR3 contains 14 residues.